Described below is a single T cell receptor beta chain sequence and its context. In the same sample, other DNA sequences code for this CDR3. The sample comes from a study of blood T cell repertoires in COVID-19. Study in general: Whether acute or convalescent, the COVID-19 samples came from the United States, Italy and Spain.

Unmatched junction bases numbered 4, after V lost 3 bases and J lost 2 bases. CDR3 length equals 14 residues. Germline CDR1 is KGHSH and CDR2 is LQKENI. The authors' processing: Researchers report that nucleated cell counts were estimated from reference gene primer amplification. Repertoires were generated with immunoSEQ multiplex PCR, while TCRdb's copy carries only in-frame clones and drops some. V, J and clone size reflect that table, while D and trimming were determined from the DNA. The data contain 250,000 to 350,000 clones, approximately 84% of them seen just once; the ten biggest clones take up 1.4% to 1.5%.

The source of this sequence is a human donor with COVID-19, enrolled during active disease. The donor label of this sample is uncertain. The sequencing input was peripheral blood. The chain employs TRBV18 and TRBJ2-7, with 7 bases fitting TRBD1. The CDR3 DNA reads TGTGCCAGCTCACCCGACAGGGACGCCTACGAGCAGTACTTC. Translated: CASSPDRDAYEQYF.